Here is one TCR beta chain with its context. The data were obtained in a study of blood T cell repertoires in COVID-19. About the research overall: Samples representing acute and convalescent COVID-19 were sourced from the United States, Italy and Spain. In each case, the material was cDNA or gDNA derived from T cells, B-cell-depleted T cells, or PBMCs.

The CDR3 has 15 amino acids. Trimming cost V 6 bases and J 5 bases; bases outside gene matches: 10. CDR1 SNHLY and CDR2 FYNNEI come from the germline V gene. Clones were sequenced by immunoSEQ multiplex PCR, and TCRdb holds only the in-frame ones, with some missing. The profile covers fewer than 200,000 clones, with about 88% appearing a single time and 1.5% to 2% taken by the ten largest. The gene calls are TRBV2 and TRBJ2-1, with 7 nucleotides matching TRBD2. Sequenced: peripheral blood. The source is a young man who had recovered from COVID-19. DNA of the CDR3: TGTGCCAGCAGGAAAGGGGCGGGGGAGAACAATGAGCAGTTCTTC. It yields the protein CASRKGAGENNEQFF.